This T cell receptor (beta chain) was sequenced in a study of CD8 T cells in ankylosing spondylitis. General observations from the study: Blood of patients with ankylosing spondylitis appeared to be characterized by a TCR beta motif of eight highly homologous variants.

This clonotype has a count of ten or more. The antigen is undetermined. The CDR3 has 17 residues. CDR1 SGHNT and CDR2 YYREEE come from the germline V gene (reference sequence). V was pared by 1 base and J by 1 base, with 4 bases of the junction left unmatched. TCRdb passed the 5' RACE reads through MiXCR, listing each CDR3 protein once. The sample has some 71,000 distinct CDR3 sequences, about 5% seen once. The TCR comes from a male donor with ankylosing spondylitis or in good health (not recorded which). The rearrangement links TRBV5-4 to TRBJ2-5, with 13 bases fitting TRBD2. Specimen: blood, either unsorted or a sorted T cell fraction (not recorded which). The CDR3 loop reads CASSLLTSGGVQETQYF. CDR3 nucleotide sequence: TGTGCCAGCAGCTTGTTAACTAGCGGGGGGGTCCAAGAGACCCAGTACTTC.